Detailed here is one T cell receptor beta chain. Its target antigen remains unknown. Within one base of it there is no much larger clone, and no base qualities were kept. This sample was included in a study of T cell changes during pregnancy in multiple sclerosis (dated by TCRdb to the late 2010s). Concerning the study at large: Changes in the T cell repertoire over the course of pregnancy were examined in this study in women with multiple sclerosis.

The CDR3 spans 12 residues, from the cysteine through the phenylalanine. This entry keeps only the CDR3 DNA: 36 bases, framed from base 1. The germline V gene encodes CDR1 KGHSH and CDR2 LQKENI. Deletion took 1 base off V and 9 bases off J, with a span of 10 bases between the germline ends. Library construction relied on the immunoSEQ multiplex PCR assay. Held by TCRdb, this immuneACCESS table contains in-frame sequences only and omits some clones. Under half of the omission traces to an unresolved V gene where checked; the cause of the rest is unknown. The table for this sample lists under 90,000 clones; about 93% of them were counted only once. The ten largest clonotypes hold about 0.94% of the sample.

In this chain, TRBV18 is recombined with TRBJ2-7; the D gene is possibly TRBD2, with 6 bases matching. This clonotype was obtained from a female donor in good health, enrolled as a control in a pregnancy study. Sequences were derived from peripheral blood, sampled in the second trimester of pregnancy. The bases are TGTGCCAGCTCACCACAGCAGGGAGGGCAGTACTTC. It translates to CASSPQQGGQYF.